What follows are 7 T cell receptor beta chains derived from one specimen sequenced in a study of CD4 T cells in relation to SARS-CoV-2 and coronaviruses (dated by TCRdb to about 2021). CD4+ T cells from unexposed donors were collected before the COVID-19 pandemic (2011-2018). After approximately 11 days of culture, CD4+ T cells were isolated with the EasySep CD4+ T cell isolation kit. The library was obtained by the immunoSEQ multiplex PCR assay. Entries here come from immuneACCESS through TCRdb and include only in-frame sequences with V and J called. Some clones fail to appear in such tables; in the studies checked, an unresolved V gene covers under half of the shortfall, and the cause of the remainder is unknown. Within this sample are roughly 20,000 clones, with 74% of them counted one time only. The leading ten clones occupy 9.5% to 15% of the sample. No antigen is known for these receptors.

Sequencing was performed on CD4+ T cells from PBMCs, cultured in vitro. These TCRs come from a human donor in good health.

The chain links TRBV30 to TRBJ2-2; D is uncertain. The V end lost 3 bases, the J end lost 0 bases, and 8 bases lay between the germline ends. The CDR3 spans 14 residues. CDR1 is GTSNPN, CDR2 SVGIG, per germline (reference sequence). CDR3 coding DNA: TGTGCCTGGAGAAAAAGGCCGAACACCGGGGAGCTGTTTTTT. This translates into CAWRKRPNTGELFF. The full variable domain, completed using reference TRBV30 and TRBJ2-2, is SQTIHQWPATLVQPVGSPLSLECTVEGTSNPNLYWYRQAAGRGLQLLFYSVGIGQISSEVPQNLSASRPQDRQFILSSKKLLLSDSGFYLCAWRKRPNTGELFFGEGSRLTVL.

This clone was counted only a few times. The chain carries TRBV7-9 and TRBJ1-2; a possible D gene is TRBD1 (5 bases). This CDR3 is 16 amino acids long. The ends were cut back, 2 bases at V and 4 bases at J, with 17 bases in the middle. CDR1 and CDR2 (germline): SEHNR, FQNEAQ (reference sequence). Here the CDR3 reads CASSLPARAGGYGYTF. The DNA for the CDR3 is TGTGCCAGCAGCTTACCGGCCAGGGCCGGGGGCTATGGCTACACCTTC.

Here the CDR3 reads CASSFDPAYNEQFF. Written as DNA, the CDR3 is TGCGCCAGCAGCTTCGATCCTGCCTACAATGAGCAGTTCTTC. The rearrangement uses TRBV5-1 and TRBJ2-1; D remains unclear. The CDR3 totals 14 residues. Per germline, CDR1 SGHRS and CDR2 YFSETQ. Trimming removed 2 bases at V and 2 bases at J, with 8 bases between.

A few counts support this clone. The chain joins TRBV25-1 to TRBJ1-3, with 7 bases matching TRBD1. Germline values: CDR1 MGHDK, CDR2 SYGVNS. The trim removed 6 bases at V and 0 bases at J, leaving 8 bases unmatched. The CDR3 consists of 16 residues. In nucleotides, the CDR3 is TGTGCCAGCAGCCCCGAGGGACAGAGCTCTGGAAACACCATATATTTT. It translates to CASSPEGQSSGNTIYF.

This clone has more than one count but fewer than ten. This sequence joins TRBV2 and TRBJ2-2; 11 bases are a match to TRBD1. The CDR3 runs 15 residues. Germline loops: CDR1 SNHLY, CDR2 FYNNEI. The J segment lost 5 bases and the V segment lost 5 bases, leaving 4 bases of the junction unmatched. This chain's CDR3 is CASSKGQGATGELFF. CDR3 DNA: TGTGCCAGCAGTAAAGGACAGGGGGCGACCGGGGAGCTGTTTTTT.

This clone was counted once. This chain links TRBV10-3 with TRBJ2-1; 10 bases align to TRBD2. V lost 7 bases, J lost 0 bases, and 6 bases stayed unmatched. The V gene's germline CDR1 is ENHRY and CDR2 SYGVKD. The CDR3 is 16 residues long. DNA for the CDR3: TGTGCCATCACTGGACTAGCGGATAGCTCCTACAATGAGCAGTTCTTC. The encoded protein is CAITGLADSSYNEQFF.

In this sample, this clone is medium-sized. J is TRBJ1-1 and V is TRBV7-9; maybe TRBD1 (5 bases). The length of the CDR3 is 14 residues. Looked up from germline, CDR1 is SEHNR and CDR2 is FQNEAQ (reference sequence). Trimming stripped 2 bases from V and 5 bases from J, with 12 bases between. DNA of the CDR3: TGTGCCAGCAGCTTAAGCGGTGGGGGGACTGAAGCTTTCTTT. Translated, it gives CASSLSGGGTEAFF.